This TCR beta chain was found in a study of blood T cell repertoires in COVID-19 (dated by TCRdb to the early 2020s). Study-wide context: Collaborator samples came from the United States, Italy and Spain and covered acute and convalescent phases of COVID-19. The prospective study material was composed of cDNA or gDNA derived from T cells, B-cell-depleted T cells, or PBMCs. Deeply sampled blood TCRbeta repertoires from subjects exposed to, actively infected with, or recovered from COVID-19 were included in the dataset. The repertoires were released in a freely available public database meant as a resource for research on the immune response to SARS-CoV-2. Samples came from the ongoing ImmuneRACE study (first 160 participants) plus 1,254 subjects from 6 global collaborators. The sample metadata nearly always contained a de-identified subject ID, COVID-19 status, age in years and sex. Where available, HLA class I and class II types were taken from metadata supplied by the sample provider and were not determined by assay-based typing. Results and caveats for the whole study, not just this receptor: How much clinical and demographic metadata was included differed by source and by participant, and the metadata was provided uncurated.

TCRbeta CDR3 regions were amplified from genomic DNA by means of the immunoSEQ Assay, a bias-controlled multiplex PCR. The paper's data handling went like this. Nucleated cell counts per sample were estimated from amplification of reference gene primers within the assay. To quantify the absolute abundance of each unique TCRbeta CDR3 rearrangement, sequence reads were collapsed and filtered. Productive Simpson clonality was computed per sample as the square root of Simpson's diversity index over productive rearrangements. TCRdb's version of the immuneACCESS table is confined to in-frame rearrangements and falls short of the full clone set. An unresolved V gene accounts for under half of the shortfall where checked; the remainder is of unknown origin. Clone size and V and J calls were adopted from that table, with D and trimming inferred from the DNA. Within this sample are a few hundred thousand clones, with around nine tenths of them counted one time only. Jointly, the top ten make up more than 0.95% of the sample.

As to this clone: This receptor's antigen is unknown. Per-nucleotide qualities are absent, and no much larger clonotype sits a single base away.

Enrolling through a virtual design, the prospective study's participants ranged in age from roughly 18 to 90 years and lived across about two dozen United States geographic areas. Cohort assignment in the prospective study relied on participant-reported clinical history from a screening survey and a study questionnaire. Recovered participants in ImmuneRACE Cohort 3 were defined by two consecutive negative NP/OP PCR tests, clearance by a healthcare professional, or resolution of symptoms. Mobile phlebotomists in the prospective study collected whole blood, serum and a nasopharyngeal or oropharyngeal swab from every participant. Over a roughly 2-month period, participants in the prospective study had the option of providing additional blood draws and questionnaires. Prospective study blood samples were shipped either frozen or at room temperature before DNA extraction. The germline V gene encodes CDR1 SNHLY and CDR2 FYNNEI. The CDR3 holds 16 amino acids from the cysteine to the phenylalanine. Only CDR3 DNA is held: 48 bases, read in frame from base 1. The V end gives up 5 bases and the J end 0 bases, leaving 8 bases in the junction not matched to a gene.

Sequencing input: PBMCs or T cells enriched from blood (not recorded which). The V gene is TRBV2 and the J gene is TRBJ1-1, with 8 junctional bases fitting TRBD1. This clonotype originated in a woman aged 18 to 35 who had recovered from COVID-19. In nucleotides, the sequence is TGTGCCAGCAGTTGGACAGGGACGAGGGTGAACACTGAAGCTTTCTTT. It specifies CASSWTGTRVNTEAFF.